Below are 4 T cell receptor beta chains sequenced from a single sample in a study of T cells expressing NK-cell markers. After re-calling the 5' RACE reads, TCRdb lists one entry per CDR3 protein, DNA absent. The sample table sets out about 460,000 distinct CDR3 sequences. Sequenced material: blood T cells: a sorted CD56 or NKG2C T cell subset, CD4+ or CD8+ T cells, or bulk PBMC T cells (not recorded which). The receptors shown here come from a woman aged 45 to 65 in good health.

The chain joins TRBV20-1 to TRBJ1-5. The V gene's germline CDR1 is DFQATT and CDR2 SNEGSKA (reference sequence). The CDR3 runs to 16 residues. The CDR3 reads CSASRAVVGGNQPQHF.

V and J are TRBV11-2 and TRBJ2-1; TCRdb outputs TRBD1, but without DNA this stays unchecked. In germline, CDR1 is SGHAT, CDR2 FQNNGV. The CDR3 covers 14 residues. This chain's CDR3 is CASSLVPGQGEQFF.

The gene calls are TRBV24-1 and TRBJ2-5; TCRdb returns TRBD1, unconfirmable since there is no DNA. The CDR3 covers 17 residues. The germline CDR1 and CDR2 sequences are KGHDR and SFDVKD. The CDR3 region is CATSDPGTFGVEETQYF.

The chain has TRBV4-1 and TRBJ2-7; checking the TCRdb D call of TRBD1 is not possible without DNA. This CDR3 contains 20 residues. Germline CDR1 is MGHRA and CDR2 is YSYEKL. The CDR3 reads CASSQDLKGTGIKSTYEQYF.